One and the same sample provided the 8 T cell receptor beta chains below, sequenced in a study of STAT5B mutations in CD4+ large granular lymphocyte leukemia (dated by TCRdb to between 2021 and 2022). The method was the immunoSEQ multiplex PCR assay. The table comes from immuneACCESS by way of TCRdb, which keeps in-frame sequences with V and J called. Part of the clones is missing from these tables; in studies checked, under half for an unresolved V gene and the rest for unknown reasons. This sample comprises fewer than 50,000 clones, about 86% of them detected only once. Approximately 2.5% of the sample belongs to the ten largest clones. The sequencing input was CD4+ T cells from blood buffy coats. These receptors were taken from a human donor in good health.

The chain couples TRBV7-2 to TRBJ2-7; weak D call: TRBD2 (6 bases). Germline values: CDR1 SGHTA, CDR2 FQGNSA. CDR3 length equals 13 residues. The germline V and J ends were trimmed by 9 bases and 2 bases, with 14 bases remaining between them. The CDR3 DNA is TGTGCCAGTAGGGACTGGGGGGCCTACGAGCAGTACTTC. As protein: CASRDWGAYEQYF. Full variable domain (outside the CDR3, taken from reference TRBV7-2 and TRBJ2-7): GAGVSQSPSNKVTEKGKDVELRCDPISGHTALYWYRQSLGQGLEFLIYFQGNSAPDKSGLPSDRFSAERTGGSVSTLTIQRTQQEDSAVYLCASRDWGAYEQYFGPGTRLTVT.

The V gene is TRBV7-9, the J gene TRBJ2-7; 7 bases are shared with TRBD2. The CDR3 is 16 residues long. The germline CDR1 and CDR2 sequences are SEHNR and FQNEAQ (reference sequence). V lost 1 base and J lost 5; bases outside the gene matches: 11. The CDR3: CASSLVAGSRVNEQYF. CDR3 sequence (DNA): TGTGCCAGCAGCTTAGTAGCGGGCTCTCGTGTTAACGAGCAGTACTTC.

This rearrangement joins TRBV2 to TRBJ2-1; tentative D call: TRBD2 (5 bases). CDR3 length equals 14 residues. Trimming cost V 8 bases and J 7 bases, with 18 bases left between them. The germline V gene encodes CDR1 SNHLY and CDR2 FYNNEI. CDR3 in DNA: TGTGCCAGCGGTGGTCGGGATTTGGTAAATGAGCAGTTCTTC. It translates to CASGGRDLVNEQFF.

V gene TRBV5-4 combines with J gene TRBJ2-4; D gene ambiguous. The V and J ends lost 1 base and 3 bases respectively, with 5 bases between them. This CDR3 is 13 amino acids long. The germline V gene encodes CDR1 SGHNT and CDR2 YYREEE (reference sequence). This CDR3 is CASSLYDKNIQYF. In DNA, the CDR3 is TGTGCCAGCAGCTTGTACGACAAAAACATTCAGTACTTC.

The chain carries TRBV6-1 and TRBJ2-7, with 10 bases identical to TRBD2. With V trimmed by 6 bases and J by 6 bases, 8 bases remained unmatched. The CDR3 is 14 residues long. The germline gives CDR1 MNHNS, CDR2 SASEGT. This chain's CDR3 is CASRPGLALLEQYF. In nucleotides, the CDR3 is TGTGCCAGCAGGCCGGGACTAGCGTTGCTCGAGCAGTACTTC.

The J gene is TRBJ2-5, the V gene TRBV27; D gene unclear. The V gene's germline CDR1 is MNHEY and CDR2 SMNVEV (reference sequence). V was pared by 2 bases and J by 7 bases, with 11 bases between. This CDR3 contains 13 residues. The CDR3 coding sequence is TGTGCCAGCAGTTTAACCCACGGCGGGACCCAGTACTTC. Residues: CASSLTHGGTQYF.

The chain links TRBV19 to TRBJ2-5; no reliable D call. The germline V and J ends were trimmed by 0 bases and 5 bases, with 10 bases remaining between them. Germline V gene lookup returns CDR1 LNHDA and CDR2 SQIVND (reference sequence). The CDR3 spans 14 residues. The CDR3 DNA sequence: TGTGCCAGTAGTATAGATGCGGCAGTGGAGACCCAGTACTTC. Translated, it gives CASSIDAAVETQYF. The variable domain in full, with the rest retrieved from reference TRBV19 and TRBJ2-5, is DGGITQSPKYLFRKEGQNVTLSCEQNLNHDAMYWYRQDPGQGLRLIYYSQIVNDFQKGDIAEGYSVSREKKESFPLTVTSAQKNPTAFYLCASSIDAAVETQYFGPGTRLLVL.

The rearrangement uses TRBV5-1 and TRBJ1-5; the D gene is possibly TRBD1 (5 bases). CDR1 is SGHRS, CDR2 YFSETQ, per germline. Trimming removed 4 bases from V and 4 bases from J, with 15 bases in between. The CDR3 is made up of 15 amino acids. The CDR3 DNA follows: TGCGCCAGCAGCCCCGTTGCGGGGGGGAATCAGCCCCAGCATTTT. As protein: CASSPVAGGNQPQHF.